This is a list of T cell receptor beta chains from one sample in a study of shared clonotypes between healthy human individuals. Method: immunoSEQ multiplex PCR; TCRdb's copy keeps in-frame clones and lacks some. The sample has fewer than 150,000 clones; about 63% are singletons. Sequencing was performed on memory CD8+ T cells sorted from blood. The origin of the receptors is a woman under 40 in good health. Both conserved end residues are part of each CDR3. D genes are given only for firm matches. Only some rows state a clone size, as once, few, many or a class for expanded clones.

d_call j_call clone_size v_call cdr3_aa cdr3_nt
NA TRBJ1-5 NA TRBV6-6 CANSFSRLNQPQHF TGTGCCAACAGTTTCAGCAGGCTCAATCAGCCCCAGCATTTT
NA TRBJ2-7 NA TRBV15 CATSRLQGGYEQYF TGTGCCACCAGCCGCCTCCAAGGGGGCTACGAGCAGTACTTC
NA TRBJ2-3 NA TRBV7-6 CASSLALGADTQYF TGTGCCAGCAGCTTAGCGTTGGGGGCCGATACGCAGTATTTT
NA TRBJ2-1 few TRBV11-3 CASSLDWGRQFF TGTGCCAGCAGCTTAGATTGGGGCAGACAGTTCTTC
TRBD2 TRBJ2-7 NA TRBV4-2 CASSQELPSGPYEQYF TGTGCCAGCAGCCAAGAATTGCCTAGCGGGCCCTACGAGCAGTACTTC
TRBD1 TRBJ1-2 few TRBV4-2 CASSQDSGQFGDYGYTF TGTGCCAGCAGCCAAGACTCGGGACAGTTTGGGGACTATGGCTACACCTTC
NA TRBJ1-1 NA TRBV19 CASSYRDNTEAFF TGTGCCAGTAGTTACAGGGATAACACTGAAGCTTTCTTT
NA TRBJ1-2 NA TRBV9 CASRDKSAYGYTF TGTGCCAGCAGGGACAAGAGTGCCTATGGCTACACCTTC
NA TRBJ1-2 NA TRBV30 CAWSVRGYGYTF TGTGCCTGGAGTGTAAGGGGTTATGGCTACACCTTC
NA TRBJ1-4 many TRBV6-1 CASSEGDVEKLFF TGTGCCAGCAGTGAAGGGGACGTTGAAAAACTGTTTTTT
NA TRBJ1-2 NA TRBV28 CASSLLGRSRKGYTF TGTGCCAGCAGTTTATTGGGCAGATCCCGAAAAGGCTACACCTTC
TRBD2 TRBJ2-7 NA TRBV6-5 CASSRGLAGLEQYF TGTGCCAGCAGCCGGGGACTAGCGGGACTTGAGCAGTACTTC
NA TRBJ2-7 NA TRBV4-2 CASSLGEAEQYF TGTGCCAGCAGCTTGGGGGAGGCCGAGCAGTACTTC
TRBD2 TRBJ2-3 NA TRBV5-6 CASSLVSGTTEYTQYF TGTGCCAGCAGCTTGGTTTCCGGGACTACAGAGTATACGCAGTATTTT
TRBD1 TRBJ2-3 NA TRBV6-5 CASSYSAGTGSNTQYF TGTGCCAGCAGTTACTCCGCCGGGACAGGGTCGAATACGCAGTATTTT
NA TRBJ1-5 NA TRBV19 CASSPQPGKNQPQHF TGTGCCAGTAGTCCGCAGCCCGGGAAGAATCAGCCCCAGCATTTT
NA TRBJ2-1 NA TRBV14 CASSLQGGTEQFF TGTGCCAGCAGCCTTCAAGGGGGGACTGAGCAGTTCTTC
TRBD1 TRBJ1-5 NA TRBV9 CASSRTGQNQPQHF TGTGCCAGCAGTCGGACAGGGCAGAATCAGCCCCAGCATTTT
NA TRBJ2-7 NA TRBV7-2 CASSQDDASPSYEQYF TGTGCCAGCAGCCAAGATGATGCGTCCCCTTCCTACGAGCAGTACTTC